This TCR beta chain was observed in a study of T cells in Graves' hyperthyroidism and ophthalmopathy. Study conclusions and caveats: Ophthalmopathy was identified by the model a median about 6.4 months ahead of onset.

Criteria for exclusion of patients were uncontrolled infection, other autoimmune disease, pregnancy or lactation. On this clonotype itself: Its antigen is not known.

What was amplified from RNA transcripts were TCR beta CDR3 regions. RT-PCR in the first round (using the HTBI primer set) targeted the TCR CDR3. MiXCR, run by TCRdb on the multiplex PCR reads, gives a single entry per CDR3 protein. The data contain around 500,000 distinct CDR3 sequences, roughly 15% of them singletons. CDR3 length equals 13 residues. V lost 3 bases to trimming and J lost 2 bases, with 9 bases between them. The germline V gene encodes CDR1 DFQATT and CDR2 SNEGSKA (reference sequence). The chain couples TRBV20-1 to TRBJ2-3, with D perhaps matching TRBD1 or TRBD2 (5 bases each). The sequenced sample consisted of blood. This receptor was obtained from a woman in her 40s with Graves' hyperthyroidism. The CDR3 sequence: CSARGESTDTQYF. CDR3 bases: TGCAGTGCTAGGGGGGAGTCCACAGATACGCAGTATTTT.